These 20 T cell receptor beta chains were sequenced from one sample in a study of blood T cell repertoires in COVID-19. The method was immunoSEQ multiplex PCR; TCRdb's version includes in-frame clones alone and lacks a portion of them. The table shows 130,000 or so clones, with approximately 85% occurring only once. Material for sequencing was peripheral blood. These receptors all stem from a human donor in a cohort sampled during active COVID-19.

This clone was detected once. Here the CDR3 DNA reads TGTGCCAGCTCACTTAAACACCTGAACACTGAAGCTTTCTTT. Its translation: CASSLKHLNTEAFF. J is TRBJ1-1 and V is TRBV18; D remains unclear. Germline loops: CDR1 KGHSH, CDR2 LQKENI. Between the trimmed V and J ends, which lost 4 bases and 0 bases, there was a span of 9 bases. The CDR3 spans 14 residues. Together with reference TRBV18 and TRBJ1-1, the CDR3 gives the full variable domain: NAGVMQNPRHLVRRRGQEARLRCSPMKGHSHVYWYRQLPEEGLKFMVYLQKENIIDESGMPKERFSAEFPKEGPSILRIQQVVRGDSAAYFCASSLKHLNTEAFFGQGTRLTVV.

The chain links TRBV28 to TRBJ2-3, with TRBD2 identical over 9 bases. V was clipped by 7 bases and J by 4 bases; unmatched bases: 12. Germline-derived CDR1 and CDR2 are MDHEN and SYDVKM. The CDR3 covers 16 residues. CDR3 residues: CASNGGGLANSDTQYF. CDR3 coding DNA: TGTGCCAGCAATGGTGGTGGACTAGCGAACTCAGATACGCAGTATTTT.

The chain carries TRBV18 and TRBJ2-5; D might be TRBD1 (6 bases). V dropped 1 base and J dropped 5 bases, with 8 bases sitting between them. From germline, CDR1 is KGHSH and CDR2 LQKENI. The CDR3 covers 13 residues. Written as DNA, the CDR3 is TGTGCCAGCTCACCACTCAGGGGCGAGACCCAGTACTTC. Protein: CASSPLRGETQYF.

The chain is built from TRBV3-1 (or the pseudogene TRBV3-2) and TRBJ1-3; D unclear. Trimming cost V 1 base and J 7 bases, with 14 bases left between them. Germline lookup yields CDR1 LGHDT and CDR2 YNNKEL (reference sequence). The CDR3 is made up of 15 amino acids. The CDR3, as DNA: TGTGCCAGCAGCCAAGGGCTGACGACCGGGAACACCATATATTTT. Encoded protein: CASSQGLTTGNTIYF.

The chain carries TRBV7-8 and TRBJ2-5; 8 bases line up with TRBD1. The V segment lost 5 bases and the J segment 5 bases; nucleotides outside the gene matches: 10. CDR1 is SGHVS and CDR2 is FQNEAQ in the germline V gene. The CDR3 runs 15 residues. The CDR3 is CASSLDRGEVETQYF. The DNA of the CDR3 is TGTGCCAGCAGCCTCGACAGGGGAGAGGTGGAGACCCAGTACTTC.

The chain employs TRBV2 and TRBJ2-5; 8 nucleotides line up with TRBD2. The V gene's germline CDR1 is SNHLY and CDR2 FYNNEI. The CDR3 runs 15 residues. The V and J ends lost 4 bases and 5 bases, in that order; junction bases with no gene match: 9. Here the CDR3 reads CASSGWERERETQYF. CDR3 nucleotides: TGTGCCAGCAGTGGGTGGGAGCGGGAGCGGGAGACCCAGTACTTC.

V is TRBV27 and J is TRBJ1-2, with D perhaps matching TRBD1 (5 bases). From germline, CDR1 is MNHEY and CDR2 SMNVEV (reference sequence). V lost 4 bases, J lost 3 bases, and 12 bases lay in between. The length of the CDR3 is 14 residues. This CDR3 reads CASSSTGRHYGYTF. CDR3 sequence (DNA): TGTGCCAGCAGTTCCACAGGTCGCCACTATGGCTACACCTTC.

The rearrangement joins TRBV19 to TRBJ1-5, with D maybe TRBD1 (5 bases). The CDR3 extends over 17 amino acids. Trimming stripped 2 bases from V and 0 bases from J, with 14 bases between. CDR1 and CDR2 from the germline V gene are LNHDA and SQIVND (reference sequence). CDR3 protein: CASSILTQADSNQPQHF. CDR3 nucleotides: TGTGCCAGTAGTATATTAACACAGGCGGATAGCAATCAGCCCCAGCATTTT.

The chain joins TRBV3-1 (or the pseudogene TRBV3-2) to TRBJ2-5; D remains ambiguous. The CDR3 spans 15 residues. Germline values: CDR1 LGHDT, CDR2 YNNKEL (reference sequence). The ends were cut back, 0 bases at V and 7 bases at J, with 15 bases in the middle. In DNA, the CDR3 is TGTGCCAGCAGCCAAGAGAGGCTTCCCCATATGACCCAGTACTTC. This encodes CASSQERLPHMTQYF.

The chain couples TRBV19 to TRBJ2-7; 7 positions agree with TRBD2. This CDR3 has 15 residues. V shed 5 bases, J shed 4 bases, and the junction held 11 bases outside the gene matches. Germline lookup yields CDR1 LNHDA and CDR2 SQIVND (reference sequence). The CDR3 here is CASSSRHGGLYEQYV. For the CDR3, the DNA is TGTGCCAGTAGTTCTAGGCACGGGGGACTATACGAGCAGTACGTC.

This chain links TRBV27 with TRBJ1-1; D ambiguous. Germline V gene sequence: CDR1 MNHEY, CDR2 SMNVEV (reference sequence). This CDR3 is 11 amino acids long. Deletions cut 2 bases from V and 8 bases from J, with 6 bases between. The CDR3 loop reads CASSLAGEAFF. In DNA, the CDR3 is TGTGCCAGCAGTTTAGCAGGCGAAGCTTTCTTT.

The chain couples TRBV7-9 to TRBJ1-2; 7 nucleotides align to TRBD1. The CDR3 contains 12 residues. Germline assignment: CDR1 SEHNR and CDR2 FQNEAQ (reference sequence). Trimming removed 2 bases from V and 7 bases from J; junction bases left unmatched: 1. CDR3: CASSLTGVGYTF. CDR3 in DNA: TGTGCCAGCAGCTTAACAGGGGTTGGCTACACCTTC.

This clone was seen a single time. CDR3 bases: TGTGCCAGCAAGGATAGCGGGCGGGGAGGTGCCCAGTACTTC. Its protein is CASKDSGRGGAQYF. V usage is TRBV6-5 and J usage is TRBJ2-5; 7 bases match TRBD2. Trimming took 7 bases from V and 9 from J; bases not matched to a gene: 14. Germline V gives CDR1 MNHEY, CDR2 SVGAGI. The CDR3 sequence is 14 residues long.

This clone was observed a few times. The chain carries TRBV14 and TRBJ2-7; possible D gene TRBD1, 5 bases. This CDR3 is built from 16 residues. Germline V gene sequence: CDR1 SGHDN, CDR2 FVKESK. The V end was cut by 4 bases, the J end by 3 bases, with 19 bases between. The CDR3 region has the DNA TGTGCCAGCAGCCCCCAAACTGGGCAGGGCTACTACGAGCAGTACTTC. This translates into CASSPQTGQGYYEQYF.

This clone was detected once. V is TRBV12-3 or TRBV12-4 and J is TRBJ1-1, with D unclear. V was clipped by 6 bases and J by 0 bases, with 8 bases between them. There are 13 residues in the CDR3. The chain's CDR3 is CASSPGVNTEAFF. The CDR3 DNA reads TGTGCCAGCAGCCCGGGAGTGAACACTGAAGCTTTCTTT.

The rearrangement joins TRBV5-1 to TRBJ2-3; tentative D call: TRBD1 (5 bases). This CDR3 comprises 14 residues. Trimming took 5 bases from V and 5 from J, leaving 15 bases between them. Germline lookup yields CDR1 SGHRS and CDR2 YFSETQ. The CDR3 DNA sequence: TGCGCCAGCAGGCAGGGTAGTATCGGAGATACGCAGTATTTT. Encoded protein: CASRQGSIGDTQYF.

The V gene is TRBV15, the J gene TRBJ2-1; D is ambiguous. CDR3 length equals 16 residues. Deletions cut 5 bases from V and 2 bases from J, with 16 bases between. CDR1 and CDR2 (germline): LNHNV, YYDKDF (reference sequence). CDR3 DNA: TGTGCCACCAGCGTATCCCGGAGAAGGACCTACAATGAGCAGTTCTTC. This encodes CATSVSRRRTYNEQFF.

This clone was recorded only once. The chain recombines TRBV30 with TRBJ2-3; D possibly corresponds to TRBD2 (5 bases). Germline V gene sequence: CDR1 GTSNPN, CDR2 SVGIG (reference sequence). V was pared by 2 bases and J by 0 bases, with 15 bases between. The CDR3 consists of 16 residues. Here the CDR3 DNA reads TGTGCCTGGAGTCCTTGGGCGACGGGAAGCACAGATACGCAGTATTTT. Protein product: CAWSPWATGSTDTQYF.

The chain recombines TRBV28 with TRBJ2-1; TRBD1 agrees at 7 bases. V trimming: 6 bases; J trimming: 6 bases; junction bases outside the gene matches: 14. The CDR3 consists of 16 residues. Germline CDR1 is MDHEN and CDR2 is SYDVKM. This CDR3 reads CASRTTRTGWGNEQFF. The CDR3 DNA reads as TGTGCCAGCAGAACGACAAGGACAGGTTGGGGCAATGAGCAGTTCTTC.

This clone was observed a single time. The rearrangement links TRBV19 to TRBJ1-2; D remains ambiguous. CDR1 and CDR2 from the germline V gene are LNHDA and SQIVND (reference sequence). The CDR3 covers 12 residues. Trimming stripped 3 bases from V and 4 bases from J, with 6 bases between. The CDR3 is CASSITGYGYTF. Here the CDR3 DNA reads TGTGCCAGTAGTATCACGGGCTATGGCTACACCTTC.